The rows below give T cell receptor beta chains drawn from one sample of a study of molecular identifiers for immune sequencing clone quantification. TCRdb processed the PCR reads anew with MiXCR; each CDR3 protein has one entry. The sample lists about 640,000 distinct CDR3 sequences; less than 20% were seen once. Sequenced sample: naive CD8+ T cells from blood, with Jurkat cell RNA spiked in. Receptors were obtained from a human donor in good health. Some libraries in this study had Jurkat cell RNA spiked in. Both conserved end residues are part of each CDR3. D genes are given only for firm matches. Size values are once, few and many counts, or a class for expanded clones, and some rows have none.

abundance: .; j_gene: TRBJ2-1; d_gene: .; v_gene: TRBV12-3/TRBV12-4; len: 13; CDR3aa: CASSSTTENEQFF; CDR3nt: TGTGCCAGCAGCTCGACTACCGAAAATGAGCAGTTCTTC
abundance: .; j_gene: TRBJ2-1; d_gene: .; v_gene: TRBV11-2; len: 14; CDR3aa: CASSLGGRGGEQFF; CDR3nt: TGTGCCAGCAGCTTAGGGGGGCGTGGAGGTGAGCAGTTCTTC
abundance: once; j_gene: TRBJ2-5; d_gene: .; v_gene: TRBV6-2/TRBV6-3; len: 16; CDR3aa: CASSTYRSEDKEAQYF; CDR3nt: TGTGCCAGCAGTACCTACCGGTCCGAAGACAAAGAGGCCCAGTACTTC
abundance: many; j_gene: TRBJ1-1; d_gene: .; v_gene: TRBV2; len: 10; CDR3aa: CASRGAGAFF; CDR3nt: TGTGCCAGCAGAGGGGCTGGGGCTTTCTTT
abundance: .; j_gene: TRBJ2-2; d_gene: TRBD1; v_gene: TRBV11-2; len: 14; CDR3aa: CASSWTGSTGELFF; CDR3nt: TGTGCCAGCAGCTGGACAGGAAGTACCGGGGAGCTGTTTTTT
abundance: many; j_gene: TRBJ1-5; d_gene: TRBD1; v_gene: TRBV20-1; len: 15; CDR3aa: CSAPTGSYSNQPQHF; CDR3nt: TGCAGTGCCCCGACAGGGTCTTATAGCAATCAGCCCCAGCATTTT
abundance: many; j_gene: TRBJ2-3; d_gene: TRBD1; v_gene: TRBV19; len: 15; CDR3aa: CASSIWAGGSDTQYF; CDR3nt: TGTGCCAGTAGTATTTGGGCAGGGGGCTCAGATACGCAGTATTTT
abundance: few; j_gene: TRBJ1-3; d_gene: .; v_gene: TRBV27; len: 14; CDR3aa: CASSPLSSGNTIYF; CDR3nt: TGTGCCAGCAGTCCTCTGTCCTCTGGAAACACCATATATTTT
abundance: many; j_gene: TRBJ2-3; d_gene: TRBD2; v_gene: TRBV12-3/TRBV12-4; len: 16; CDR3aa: CASSFLLAGDTDTQYF; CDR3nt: TGTGCCAGCAGTTTTCTGCTAGCGGGAGATACAGATACGCAGTATTTT
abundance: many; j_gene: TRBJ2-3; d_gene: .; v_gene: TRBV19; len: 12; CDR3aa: CASSIWGDTQYF; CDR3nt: TGTGCCAGTAGTATTTGGGGGGATACGCAGTATTTT